This TCR beta chain appears in the sequencing data of a study of shared clonotypes between healthy human individuals. TCRdb's table, derived via immunoSEQ multiplex PCR, lists solely in-frame clones and lacks some. The table has about 380,000 clones, approximately 96% seen once; the top ten hold approximately 0.32%. What CD8 memory combined were CD45RO+ cells and CCR7-negative CD45RA+ TemRA cells. V was clipped by 6 bases and J by 4 bases, with 9 bases between them. CDR1 and CDR2 (germline): MNHNY, SVGAGI (reference sequence). The CDR3 length is 12 residues. Sequences were obtained from memory CD8+ T cells sorted from blood. Subset in this sample: CD45RO+ cells pooled with CCR7-negative TemRA cells. V and J are TRBV6-6 and TRBJ1-2; no clear D. The clonotype originates from a man aged 25 to 45 in good health. DNA of the CDR3: TGTGCCAGCAGGCTTACGGGCTATGGCTACACCTTC. It codes for CASRLTGYGYTF.